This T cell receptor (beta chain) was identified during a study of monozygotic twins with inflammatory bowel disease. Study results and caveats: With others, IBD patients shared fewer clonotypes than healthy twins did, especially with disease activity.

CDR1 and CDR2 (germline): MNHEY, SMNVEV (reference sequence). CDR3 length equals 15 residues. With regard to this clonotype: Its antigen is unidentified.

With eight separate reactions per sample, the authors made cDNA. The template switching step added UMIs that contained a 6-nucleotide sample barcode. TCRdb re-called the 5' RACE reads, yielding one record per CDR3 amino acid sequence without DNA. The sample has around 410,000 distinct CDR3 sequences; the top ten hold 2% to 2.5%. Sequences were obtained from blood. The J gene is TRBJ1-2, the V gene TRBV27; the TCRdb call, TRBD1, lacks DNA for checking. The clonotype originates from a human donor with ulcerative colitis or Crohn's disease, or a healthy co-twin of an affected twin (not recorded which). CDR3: CASSLGGGVHYGYTF.